The clone carrying this T cell receptor beta chain was counted at least ten times. V lost 5 bases to trimming and J lost 1 base; unmatched junction nucleotides: 3. This CDR3 comprises 15 residues. Looked up from germline, CDR1 is SGHTA and CDR2 is FQGNSA. MiXCR was run by TCRdb on the 5' RACE reads, yielding one entry per CDR3 protein. The table shows 90,000 or so distinct CDR3 sequences, with roughly 8.7% occurring only once. This sample was taken from a study of spatial heterogeneity in lung cancer. Stated time point: sample taken at primary tumor resection. Unsorted samples of tumor, nontumor lung or frozen PBMC had their whole RNA sequenced.

Source: PBMCs, taken at surgery. This TCR derives from a male donor with early-stage non-small cell lung cancer. This chain connects TRBV7-2 to TRBJ2-1; 9 nucleotides match TRBD2. As DNA, the CDR3 is TGTGCCAGCAGCACAACTAGCGGGTCCTACAATGAGCAGTTCTTC. This codes for CASSTTSGSYNEQFF.